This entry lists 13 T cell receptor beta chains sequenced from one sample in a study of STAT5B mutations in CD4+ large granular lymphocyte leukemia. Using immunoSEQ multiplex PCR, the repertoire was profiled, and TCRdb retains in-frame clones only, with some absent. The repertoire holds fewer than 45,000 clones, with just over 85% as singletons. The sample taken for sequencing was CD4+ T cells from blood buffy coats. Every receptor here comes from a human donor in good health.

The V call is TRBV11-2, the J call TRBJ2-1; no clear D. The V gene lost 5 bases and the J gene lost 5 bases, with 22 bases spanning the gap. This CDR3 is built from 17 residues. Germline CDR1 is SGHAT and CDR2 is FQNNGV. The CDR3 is CASSRLFAEKANNEQFF. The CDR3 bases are TGTGCCAGCAGCCGATTATTTGCGGAGAAGGCAAACAATGAGCAGTTCTTC.

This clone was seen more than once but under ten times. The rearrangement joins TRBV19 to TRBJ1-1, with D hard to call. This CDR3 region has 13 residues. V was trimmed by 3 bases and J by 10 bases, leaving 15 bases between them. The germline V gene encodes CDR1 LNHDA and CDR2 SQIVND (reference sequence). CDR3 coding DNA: TGTGCCAGTAGTATTCTATCCCCCCGTAGAGCTTTCTTT. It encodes CASSILSPRRAFF.

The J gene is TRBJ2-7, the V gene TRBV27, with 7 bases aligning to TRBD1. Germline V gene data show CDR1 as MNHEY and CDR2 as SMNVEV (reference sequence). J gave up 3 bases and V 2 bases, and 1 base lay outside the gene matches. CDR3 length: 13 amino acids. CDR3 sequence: CASSLRDSYEQYF. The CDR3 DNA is TGTGCCAGCAGTTTAAGGGACAGCTACGAGCAGTACTTC.

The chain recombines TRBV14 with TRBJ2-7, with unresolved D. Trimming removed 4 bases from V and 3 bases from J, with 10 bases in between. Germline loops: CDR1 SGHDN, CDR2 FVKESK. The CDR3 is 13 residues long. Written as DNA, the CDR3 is TGTGCCAGCAGCCTCGGACCGAGCTACGAGCAGTACTTC. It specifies CASSLGPSYEQYF.

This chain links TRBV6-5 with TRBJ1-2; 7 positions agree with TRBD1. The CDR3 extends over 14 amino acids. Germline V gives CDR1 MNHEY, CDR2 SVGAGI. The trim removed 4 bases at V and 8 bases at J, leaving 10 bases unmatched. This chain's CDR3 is CASSSQDRFRGYTF. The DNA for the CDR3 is TGTGCCAGCAGTTCCCAGGACAGGTTTAGGGGCTACACCTTC.

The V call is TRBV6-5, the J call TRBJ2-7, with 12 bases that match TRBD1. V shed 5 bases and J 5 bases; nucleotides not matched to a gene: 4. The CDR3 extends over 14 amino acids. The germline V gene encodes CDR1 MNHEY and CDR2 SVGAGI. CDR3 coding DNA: TGTGCCAGCAGTCCCGGGACAGGGGGCGACGAGCAGTACTTC. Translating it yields CASSPGTGGDEQYF.

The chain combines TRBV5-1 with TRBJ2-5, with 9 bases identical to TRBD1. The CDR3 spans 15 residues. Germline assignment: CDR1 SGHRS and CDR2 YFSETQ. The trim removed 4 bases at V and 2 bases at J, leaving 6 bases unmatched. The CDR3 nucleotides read TGCGCCAGCAGCAGTGGGACAGGGAGGCAAGAGACCCAGTACTTC. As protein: CASSSGTGRQETQYF.

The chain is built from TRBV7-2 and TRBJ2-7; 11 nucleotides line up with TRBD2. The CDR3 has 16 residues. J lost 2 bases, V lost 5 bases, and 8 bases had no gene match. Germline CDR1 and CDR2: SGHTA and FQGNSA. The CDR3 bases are TGTGCCAGCAGCACAGGGACTAGCGGTCGTCCCTACGAGCAGTACTTC. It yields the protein CASSTGTSGRPYEQYF.

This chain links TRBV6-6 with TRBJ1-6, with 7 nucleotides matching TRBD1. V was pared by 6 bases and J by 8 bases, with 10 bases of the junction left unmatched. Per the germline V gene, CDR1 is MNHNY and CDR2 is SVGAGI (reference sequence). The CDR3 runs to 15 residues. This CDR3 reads CASSHPGQSDSPLHF. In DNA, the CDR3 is TGTGCCAGCAGCCATCCGGGACAGTCTGATTCACCCCTCCACTTT.

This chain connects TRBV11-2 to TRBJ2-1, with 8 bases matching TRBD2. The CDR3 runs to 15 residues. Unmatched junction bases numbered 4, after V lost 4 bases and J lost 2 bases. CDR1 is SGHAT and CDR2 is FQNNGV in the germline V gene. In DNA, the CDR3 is TGTGCCAGCAGCTGGAGCGGGAGCCCCTACAATGAGCAGTTCTTC. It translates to CASSWSGSPYNEQFF.

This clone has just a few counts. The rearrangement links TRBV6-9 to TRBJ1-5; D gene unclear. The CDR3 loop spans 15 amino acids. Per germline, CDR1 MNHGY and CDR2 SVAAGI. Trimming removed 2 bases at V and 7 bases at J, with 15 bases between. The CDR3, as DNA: TGTGCCAGCAGTTATCCAAGACAACCATGCCAGCCCCAGCATTTT. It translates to CASSYPRQPCQPQHF.

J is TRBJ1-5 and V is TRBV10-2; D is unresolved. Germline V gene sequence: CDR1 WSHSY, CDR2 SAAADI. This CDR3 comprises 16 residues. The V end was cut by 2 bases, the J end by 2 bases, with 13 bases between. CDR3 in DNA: TGCGCCAGCAGTGAGGGAGCTCGGTCTGGCAATCAGCCCCAGCATTTT. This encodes CASSEGARSGNQPQHF.

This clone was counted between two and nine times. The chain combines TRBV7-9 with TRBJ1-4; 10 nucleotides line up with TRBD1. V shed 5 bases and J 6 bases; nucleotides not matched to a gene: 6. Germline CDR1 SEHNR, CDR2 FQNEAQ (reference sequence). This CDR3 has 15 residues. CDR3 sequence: CASSPAGTGDEKLFF. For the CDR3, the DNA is TGTGCCAGCAGCCCCGCCGGGACAGGGGATGAAAAACTGTTTTTT.